This T cell receptor (beta chain) was sequenced during a study of technical replicates of blood from a few donors. Data came from immunoSEQ multiplex PCR; TCRdb stores just in-frame clones and leaves some out. The sample lists nearly 80,000 clones, 90% to 95% occurring once. CDR1 is MGHRA and CDR2 is YSYEKL in the germline V gene. V dropped 3 bases and J dropped 4 bases, with 18 bases sitting between them. The CDR3 sequence is 16 residues long. The clonotype was recovered from a human donor in good health. Sequencing was carried out using T cells isolated from PBMCs. The gene calls are TRBV4-1 and TRBJ1-2; D is ambiguous. The CDR3, as DNA: TGCGCCAGCAGCCAGAGGGAACGGCTAGACCTCTATGGCTACACCTTC. Translating it yields CASSQRERLDLYGYTF.